A single sample is the source of the 7 T cell receptor beta chains below, sequenced in a study of T cells in women clearing cervical HPV infection. Using immunoSEQ multiplex PCR, the repertoire was profiled, and TCRdb retains in-frame clones only, with some absent. In all, the sample yields approximately 26,000 clones. The sample was blood buffy coat. These TCRs come from a woman aged 18-69 years with a cervical HPV16 infection that either progressed to CIN3+ or cleared (not recorded which).

Notes on this clone: The read stops 3 residues short of the end of the CDR3; the missing end is completed from the germline J gene. This sequence joins TRBV7-9 and TRBJ1-2; D perhaps matches TRBD1 (6 bases). From germline, CDR1 is SEHNR and CDR2 FQNEAQ (reference sequence). The CDR3 length is 15 residues. The sequenced CDR3 bases are TGTGCCAGCAGCATGACTAGCGGGGGGCCCCACGAC. Its protein is CASSMTSGGPHD. The entire CDR3 reads CASSMTSGGPHDYTF.

As regards this clone: From the germline J gene comes the end of the CDR3, since the read stops 3 residues before it. The chain has TRBV10-3 and TRBJ2-2; TRBD1 matches at 10 bases. The CDR3 contains 18 residues. From germline, CDR1 is ENHRY and CDR2 SYGVKD. V lost 6 bases and J lost 3; bases outside the gene matches: 13. The CDR3 sequence is CAIRAGTGEGIDTGELFF. CDR3 DNA, as far as it was read: TGTGCCATCAGAGCCGGGACAGGGGAGGGGATTGACACCGGGGAG.

About this clone: The CDR3 end falls 3 residues outside the read, so it is completed with the germline J gene. V and J are TRBV20-1 and TRBJ1-1, with D hard to call. The CDR3 is made up of 14 amino acids. The V gene's germline CDR1 is DFQATT and CDR2 SNEGSKA (reference sequence). V lost 1 base to trimming and J lost 6 bases, with 15 bases between them. The CDR3 is CSARASRLGAEAFF. The covered CDR3 bases are TGCAGTGCTAGAGCTTCCCGCCTCGGGGCTGAA.

Remarks on this clone: The read terminates 3 residues ahead of where the CDR3 ends, so the germline J gene completes it. The chain links TRBV19 to TRBJ2-2, with a weak D call TRBD1 (5 bases). CDR3 size: 15 residues. Germline V gene sequence: CDR1 LNHDA, CDR2 SQIVND (reference sequence). CDR3 sequence: CASQGGVGYNSPLFF. CDR3 DNA (partial): TGTGCCAGCCAGGGCGGTGTTGGTTATAATTCACCG.

About this clone: A read error may produce the germline difference seen at one junction end. The sequence runs out 3 residues before the end of the CDR3; the remainder is reconstructed from the germline J gene. The chain carries TRBV19 and TRBJ1-5; weak D call: TRBD1 (5 bases). Germline V gene data show CDR1 as LNHDA and CDR2 as SQIVND (reference sequence). The CDR3 is 14 residues long. The CDR3 reads CAGRSGAGNQPQHF. The part of the CDR3 DNA that was read is TGTGCCGGTAGGTCTGGGGCAGGGAATCAGCCC.

Comment on this clone: The read falls 3 residues short of the CDR3 end, and the missing part is taken from the germline J gene. V is TRBV7-2 and J is TRBJ2-3; possible D gene TRBD1, 7 bases. Germline V gives CDR1 SGHTA, CDR2 FQGNSA. The CDR3 loop spans 14 amino acids. The chain's CDR3 is CASSRGTVQETQYF. CDR3 bases read: TGTGCCAGCAGCCGCGGGACAGTTCAAGAGACG.

To note about this clone: The read ends 3 residues before the CDR3 terminus; that terminus is restored from the germline J gene. This chain joins TRBV7-8 and TRBJ1-5; D ambiguous. The CDR3 covers 17 residues. Germline V gives CDR1 SGHVS, CDR2 FQNEAQ. Trimming took 1 base from V and 2 from J, leaving 15 bases between them. The CDR3 sequence is CASSLDGRAGGNQPQHF. CDR3 DNA, as far as it was read: TGTGCCAGCAGCTTAGACGGTCGCGCAGGCGGCAATCAGCCC.